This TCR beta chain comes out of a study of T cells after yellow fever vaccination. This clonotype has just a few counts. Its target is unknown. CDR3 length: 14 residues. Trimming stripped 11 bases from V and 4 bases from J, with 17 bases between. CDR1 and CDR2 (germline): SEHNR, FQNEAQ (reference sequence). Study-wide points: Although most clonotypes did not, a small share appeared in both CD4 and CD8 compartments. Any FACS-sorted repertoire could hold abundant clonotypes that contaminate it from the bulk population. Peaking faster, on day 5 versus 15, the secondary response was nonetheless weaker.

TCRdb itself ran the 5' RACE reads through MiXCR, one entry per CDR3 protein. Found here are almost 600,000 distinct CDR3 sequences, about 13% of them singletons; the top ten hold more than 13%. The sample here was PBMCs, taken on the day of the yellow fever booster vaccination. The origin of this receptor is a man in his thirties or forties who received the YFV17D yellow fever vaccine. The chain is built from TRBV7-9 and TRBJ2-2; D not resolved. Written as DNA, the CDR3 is TGTGCCCCCAACCCTGAACCGCGCACCGGGGAGCTGTTTTTT. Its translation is CAPNPEPRTGELFF.